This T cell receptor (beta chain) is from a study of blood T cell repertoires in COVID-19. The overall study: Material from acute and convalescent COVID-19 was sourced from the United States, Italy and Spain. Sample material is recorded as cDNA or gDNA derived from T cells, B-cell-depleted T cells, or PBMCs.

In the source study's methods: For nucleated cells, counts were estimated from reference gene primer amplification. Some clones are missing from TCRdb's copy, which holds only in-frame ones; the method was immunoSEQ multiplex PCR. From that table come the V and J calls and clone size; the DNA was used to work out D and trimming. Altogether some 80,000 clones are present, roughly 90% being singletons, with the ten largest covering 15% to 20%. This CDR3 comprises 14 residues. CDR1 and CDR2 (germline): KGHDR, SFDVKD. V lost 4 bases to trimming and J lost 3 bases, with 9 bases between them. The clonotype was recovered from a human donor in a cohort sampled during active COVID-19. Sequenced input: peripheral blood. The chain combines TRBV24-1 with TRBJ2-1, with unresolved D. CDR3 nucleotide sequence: TGTGCCACCAGTGACGACTCGATCTACAATGAGCAGTTCTTC. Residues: CATSDDSIYNEQFF.